Following are 28 T cell receptor beta chains from one sample sequenced in a study of shared clonotypes between healthy human individuals. The method was immunoSEQ multiplex PCR; TCRdb's version includes in-frame clones alone and lacks a portion of them. The profile shows under 850,000 clones, approximately 72% of them singletons. The sequenced sample consisted of memory CD4+ T cells sorted from blood. Described subset: CD45RA-negative fraction. The receptors shown here come from a woman aged 30 to 39 in good health.

The chain has TRBV13 and TRBJ2-7; D gene unclear. CDR3 size: 13 residues. With 6 bases removed from V and 7 bases from J, the gap between germline ends came to 16 bases. The germline gives CDR1 PRHDT, CDR2 FYEKMQ (reference sequence). As DNA, the CDR3 is TGTGCCAGCAGGCTCGGCCGGGCCGGTGAGCAGTACTTC. Protein: CASRLGRAGEQYF.

The chain has TRBV5-1 and TRBJ2-5; 7 bases align to TRBD1. V was pared by 8 bases and J by 4 bases, with 8 bases of the junction left unmatched. This CDR3 contains 13 residues. CDR1 and CDR2 from the germline V gene are SGHRS and YFSETQ. CDR3 protein: CASTGVHGETQYF. In nucleotides, the CDR3 is TGCGCCAGTACAGGGGTCCATGGAGAGACCCAGTACTTC.

This clone was seen just once. The genes are TRBV29-1 and TRBJ2-3; D remains unclear. CDR1 SQVTM and CDR2 ANQGSEA come from the germline V gene. This CDR3 has 13 residues. V was cut by 1 base and J by 0 bases, with 5 bases left in between. For the CDR3, the DNA is TGCAGCGTTGAAGGGCCGAGCACAGATACGCAGTATTTT. Translation: CSVEGPSTDTQYF.

This clone appeared a few times. The chain links TRBV7-9 to TRBJ1-1; D gene unclear. CDR3 length: 13 amino acids. V was shortened by 8 bases and J by 1 base, with 11 bases between the two germline ends. Germline values: CDR1 SEHNR, CDR2 FQNEAQ (reference sequence). The CDR3 loop is CASSRESNTEAFF. The CDR3 DNA reads as TGTGCCAGCTCGAGGGAGTCGAACACTGAAGCTTTCTTT.

The chain carries TRBV11-2 and TRBJ2-3; D remains ambiguous. V was pared by 2 bases and J by 0 bases, with 12 bases between. CDR1 and CDR2 (germline): SGHAT, FQNNGV. This CDR3 region has 16 residues. The CDR3 reads CASSLLGQASTDTQYF. In DNA form, the CDR3 reads TGTGCCAGCAGCTTACTCGGGCAGGCAAGCACAGATACGCAGTATTTT.

This rearrangement joins TRBV6-1 to TRBJ1-1; a possible D gene is TRBD1 (6 bases). Germline V CDR1 and CDR2: MNHNS, SASEGT. Trimming stripped 1 base from V and 6 bases from J, with 12 bases between. The CDR3 spans 14 residues. CDR3 bases: TGTGCCAGCAGTGAAGGTAGACAGGTGGCTGAAGCTTTCTTT. This gives the protein CASSEGRQVAEAFF.

The genes are TRBV6-1 and TRBJ2-2, with a possible D match to TRBD1 (5 bases). The germline V gene has CDR1 MNHNS and CDR2 SASEGT. CDR3 length: 13 residues. V shed 7 bases and J shed 4 bases, with 10 bases lying between them. In nucleotides, the CDR3 is TGTGCCAGCAAACAGGCAGTCACCGGGGAGCTGTTTTTT. The encoded protein is CASKQAVTGELFF.

This clone was observed a few times. Additional DNA sequences in this sample encode the identical CDR3. The chain carries TRBV6-1 and TRBJ1-1; a weak D match, TRBD1 (6 bases). The V and J ends lost 4 bases and 1 base respectively, with 7 bases between them. CDR3 length equals 13 residues. Per the germline V gene, CDR1 is MNHNS and CDR2 is SASEGT. CDR3 amino acids: CASSVDRNTEAFF. CDR3 nucleotides: TGTGCCAGCAGTGTGGACAGGAACACTGAAGCTTTCTTT.

The genes are TRBV4-2 and TRBJ2-1; maybe TRBD2 (5 bases). CDR3 length: 18 amino acids. From germline, CDR1 is LGHNA and CDR2 YNFKEQ. Trimming took 0 bases from V and 4 from J, leaving 19 bases between them. The CDR3 sequence is CASSQDPLLGHPYNEQFF. For the CDR3, the DNA is TGTGCCAGCAGCCAAGATCCCCTACTAGGTCACCCTTACAATGAGCAGTTCTTC.

A word on this clone: The junction departs from germline at one end; a sequencing error may be responsible. The chain joins TRBV7-2 to TRBJ2-7; D gene uncertain. CDR3 size: 12 residues. Germline V gene sequence: CDR1 SGHTA, CDR2 FQGNSA. CDR3 nucleotides: TGTGCCAGCAGCTTAGCGATGTCCGGGCTTCTCTTC. Protein: CASSLAMSGLLF.

The chain links TRBV19 to TRBJ2-1; D may correspond to TRBD1 or TRBD2 (5 bases each). CDR3 length: 11 residues. Trimming removed 8 bases at V and 9 bases at J, with 11 bases between. Germline V CDR1 and CDR2: LNHDA, SQIVND (reference sequence). The CDR3 is CASRDGSEQFF. The CDR3 nucleotides read TGTGCCAGTCGGGACGGTTCTGAGCAGTTCTTC.

The rearrangement uses TRBV30 and TRBJ2-5, with 10 nucleotides matching TRBD2. The ends lost 4 bases at V and 5 bases at J; junction bases unmatched: 7. The CDR3 consists of 14 residues. CDR1 and CDR2 from the germline V gene are GTSNPN and SVGIG (reference sequence). The CDR3 reads CAWMASGSEETQYF. CDR3 in DNA: TGTGCCTGGATGGCTAGCGGGAGTGAGGAGACCCAGTACTTC. The full variable domain, in which reference TRBV30 and TRBJ2-5 provide the parts outside the CDR3, is SQTIHQWPATLVQPVGSPLSLECTVEGTSNPNLYWYRQAAGRGLQLLFYSVGIGQISSEVPQNLSASRPQDRQFILSSKKLLLSDSGFYLCAWMASGSEETQYFGPGTRLLVL.

This clone appeared once. The V and J genes are TRBV5-4 and TRBJ2-6; D remains ambiguous. V dropped 3 bases and J dropped 0 bases, with 7 bases sitting between them. This CDR3 comprises 15 residues. CDR1 and CDR2 from the germline V gene are SGHNT and YYREEE (reference sequence). The chain's CDR3 is CASSSGRSGANVLTF. The DNA for the CDR3 is TGTGCCAGCAGCTCAGGACGCTCTGGGGCCAACGTCCTGACTTTC.

The chain links TRBV4-2 to TRBJ1-2; D possibly corresponds to TRBD1 (5 bases). Germline V gene lookup returns CDR1 LGHNA and CDR2 YNFKEQ. The germline V and J ends were trimmed by 1 base and 4 bases, with 19 bases remaining between them. The CDR3 contains 17 residues. The CDR3 region is CASSQATGPTAVYGYTF. CDR3 nucleotide sequence: TGTGCCAGCAGCCAAGCAACAGGCCCAACAGCCGTCTATGGCTACACCTTC.

The CDR3 sequence: CASSRGQGRLGSQFF. CDR3 in DNA: TGTGCCAGCTCGCGGGGACAGGGGCGATTAGGTTCGCAGTTCTTC. This rearrangement joins TRBV18 to TRBJ2-1; 10 bases are shared with TRBD1. The junction had 14 bases not matched to a gene; V was cut back by 6 bases and J by 12 bases. The CDR3 sequence is 15 residues long. Germline loops: CDR1 KGHSH, CDR2 LQKENI.

This clone has just a few counts. This sequence joins TRBV28 and TRBJ1-5; 9 bases align to TRBD1. V was clipped by 8 bases and J by 3 bases; unmatched bases: 8. This CDR3 has 15 amino acids. The germline V gene has CDR1 MDHEN and CDR2 SYDVKM. The CDR3 region has the DNA TGTGCCAGCTCCGGGGGGGACAGGGACAATCAGCCCCAGCATTTT. Translated: CASSGGDRDNQPQHF.

The count of this clone is one. The junction differs from germline at one of its ends, possibly a read error. The rearrangement joins TRBV25-1 to TRBJ2-2; 11 bases line up with TRBD2. Germline CDR1 and CDR2: MGHDK and SYGVNS. CDR3 size: 15 residues. In DNA, the CDR3 is TGTGCCAGGTCCCTTAGCGGGAGGGACGATCGGGGAGCTGTTTTT. The encoded protein is CARSLSGRDDRGAVF.

A single count supports this clone. The chain recombines TRBV5-4 with TRBJ2-1; perhaps TRBD2 as D (5 bases). CDR3 length: 16 residues. Trimming removed 4 bases at V and 1 base at J, with 15 bases between. Germline CDR1 and CDR2: SGHNT and YYREEE (reference sequence). CDR3: CASSATGLASYNEQFF. CDR3 sequence (DNA): TGTGCCAGCAGCGCAACCGGACTGGCGTCCTACAATGAGCAGTTCTTC.

This clone was recorded at least ten times. The chain employs TRBV5-1 and TRBJ2-2; 9 bases match TRBD2. V was pared by 3 bases and J by 0 bases, with 6 bases of the junction left unmatched. This CDR3 is built from 17 residues. Germline-derived CDR1 and CDR2 are SGHRS and YFSETQ. CDR3 in DNA: TGCGCCAGCAGCTGGAGTAGCGGGAGTCCGAACACCGGGGAGCTGTTTTTT. Amino acid sequence: CASSWSSGSPNTGELFF.

The chain couples TRBV6-5 to TRBJ1-1, with no clear D. Germline V CDR1 and CDR2: MNHEY, SVGAGI. V was shortened by 7 bases and J by 2 bases, with 14 bases between the two germline ends. The CDR3 extends over 14 amino acids. CDR3 nucleotides: TGTGCCAGCACACAGCGGACTGAAAACACTGAAGCTTTCTTT. Its translation is CASTQRTENTEAFF.

The V call is TRBV29-1, the J call TRBJ2-3, with D possibly TRBD1 on 5 matching bases. The germline gives CDR1 SQVTM, CDR2 ANQGSEA. The CDR3 has 10 residues. V lost 7 bases and J lost 5, with 7 bases in between. CDR3 residues: CSGGQDTQYF. The CDR3 coding sequence is TGCAGCGGGGGCCAAGATACGCAGTATTTT.

To note about this clone: Other DNA variants within this sample encode the same CDR3. The genes are TRBV18 and TRBJ1-5, with D unclear. The germline V gene encodes CDR1 KGHSH and CDR2 LQKENI. This CDR3 has 12 residues. V gave up 1 base and J gave up 5 bases, with 3 bases separating them. DNA of the CDR3: TGTGCCAGCTCACCACGGGATCAGCCCCAGCATTTT. As protein: CASSPRDQPQHF.

This clone was seen just once. The chain is built from TRBV7-9 and TRBJ2-6; tentative D call: TRBD2 (6 bases). The germline V gene has CDR1 SEHNR and CDR2 FQNEAQ (reference sequence). V shed 3 bases and J shed 2 bases, with 8 bases lying between them. The CDR3 sequence is 15 residues long. CDR3: CASSLGGAGANVLTF. CDR3 coding DNA: TGTGCCAGCAGCTTGGGCGGGGCTGGGGCCAACGTCCTGACTTTC.

The V call is TRBV28, the J call TRBJ1-2; no definite D call. V lost 7 bases and J lost 6, with 6 bases in between. Germline V gene data show CDR1 as MDHEN and CDR2 as SYDVKM. CDR3 length equals 10 residues. This CDR3 is CASTGDGYTF. In DNA form, the CDR3 reads TGTGCCAGCACCGGGGATGGCTACACCTTC.

This clone was seen more than once but under ten times. The gene calls are TRBV7-2 and TRBJ2-5; 7 nucleotides match TRBD1. The CDR3 runs to 15 residues. J gave up 0 bases and V 5 bases, and 6 bases lay outside the gene matches. Germline V CDR1 and CDR2: SGHTA, FQGNSA. Here the CDR3 reads CASSRKTGYQETQYF. The CDR3 coding sequence is TGTGCCAGCAGCCGCAAGACAGGGTACCAAGAGACCCAGTACTTC.

This clone was seen once. The chain carries TRBV10-3 and TRBJ2-7, with no clear D. Per the germline V gene, CDR1 is ENHRY and CDR2 is SYGVKD. Trimming cost V 5 bases and J 1 base, with 6 bases left between them. This CDR3 has 12 amino acids. CDR3 sequence: CAISQESYEQYF. CDR3 DNA: TGTGCCATCAGTCAGGAATCCTACGAGCAGTACTTC.

V usage is TRBV28 and J usage is TRBJ2-7; perhaps TRBD2 as D (5 bases). The CDR3 length is 13 residues. The V gene lost 2 bases and the J gene lost 7 bases, with 12 bases spanning the gap. The V gene's germline CDR1 is MDHEN and CDR2 SYDVKM. CDR3 residues: CASSLIRRGEQYF. The CDR3 DNA is TGTGCCAGCAGTTTAATCCGTAGAGGGGAGCAGTACTTC.

The rearrangement links TRBV19 to TRBJ2-1; TRBD2 matches 7 bases. The CDR3 spans 15 residues. After removal of 8 bases from V and 0 bases from J, the junction contained 7 bases not matched to a gene. CDR1 is LNHDA and CDR2 is SQIVND in the germline V gene (reference sequence). CDR3 sequence: CASGRGTYSYNEQFF. The CDR3 nucleotides are TGTGCCAGTGGGCGGGGGACCTACTCCTACAATGAGCAGTTCTTC.